The 18 T cell receptor beta chains presented below share a single source sample, sequenced in a study of shared T cell receptors in the human thymus. Libraries were prepared by immunoSEQ multiplex PCR; TCRdb keeps only in-frame clonotypes and omits some of them. The sample contains roughly 710,000 clones, 75% to 90% of which appear only once. The same sample was also used in a study of human thymus T cells.

The sample was thymocytes. Receptors originate from a girl under three years old with a congenital heart defect.

This sequence joins TRBV13 and TRBJ2-3; D is uncertain. The germline V and J ends were trimmed by 5 bases and 1 base, with 13 bases remaining between them. Germline lookup yields CDR1 PRHDT and CDR2 FYEKMQ (reference sequence). The CDR3 is 15 amino acids. The CDR3 nucleotides are TGTGCCAGCAGCCGAGGAATTGATCGCACAGATACGCAGTATTTT. It codes for CASSRGIDRTDTQYF.

The V and J genes are TRBV29-1 and TRBJ2-1; TRBD1 matches 7 bases. Germline V gives CDR1 SQVTM, CDR2 ANQGSEA. The CDR3 has 14 residues. After removal of 6 bases from V and 2 bases from J, the junction contained 7 bases not matched to a gene. The CDR3 loop reads CSVGRRGPYNEQFF. CDR3 sequence (DNA): TGCAGCGTAGGGAGAAGGGGGCCCTACAATGAGCAGTTCTTC.

The rearrangement joins TRBV27 to TRBJ2-7; D is possibly TRBD2 (6 bases). Germline CDR1 reads MNHEY; CDR2 reads SMNVEV (reference sequence). The V gene lost 0 bases and the J gene lost 2 bases, with 11 bases spanning the gap. This CDR3 is built from 15 residues. The DNA of the CDR3 is TGTGCCAGCAGTTTATCGGACGGGGGAGCCTACGAGCAGTACTTC. This translates into CASSLSDGGAYEQYF.

The chain combines TRBV2 with TRBJ2-7; TRBD1 agrees at 9 bases. Germline CDR1 is SNHLY and CDR2 is FYNNEI. This CDR3 is built from 14 residues. J lost 2 bases, V lost 5 bases, and 4 bases had no gene match. CDR3 coding DNA: TGTGCCAGCAGTCCGGGACAGGGCCCCTACGAGCAGTACTTC. Translating it yields CASSPGQGPYEQYF.

This clone was counted once. The chain's CDR3 is CASSPGGGARRKHYEQYF. The DNA of the CDR3 is TGTGCCAGCAGCCCCGGCGGAGGCGCCCGAAGAAAACACTACGAGCAGTACTTC. The chain carries TRBV7-6 and TRBJ2-7, with D maybe TRBD2 (5 bases). Germline CDR1 and CDR2: SGHVS and FNYEAQ. The CDR3 covers 18 residues. The V and J ends lost 5 bases and 3 bases respectively, with 26 bases between them.

This clone came up once. V is TRBV19 and J is TRBJ2-7, with a weak D call TRBD1 (6 bases). The CDR3 runs 11 residues. Trimming shortened V by 8 bases and J by 3 bases, and 8 bases separated the two germline ends. Germline values: CDR1 LNHDA, CDR2 SQIVND (reference sequence). CDR3 DNA: TGTGCCAGTGGGACACTCTACGAGCAGTACTTC. It specifies CASGTLYEQYF. The entire variable domain, with the rest obtained from reference TRBV19 and TRBJ2-7, is as follows: DGGITQSPKYLFRKEGQNVTLSCEQNLNHDAMYWYRQDPGQGLRLIYYSQIVNDFQKGDIAEGYSVSREKKESFPLTVTSAQKNPTAFYLCASGTLYEQYFGPGTRLTVT.

This sequence joins TRBV19 and TRBJ1-2, with 7 nucleotides matching TRBD1. The CDR3 extends over 15 amino acids. V was pared by 7 bases and J by 3 bases, with 11 bases of the junction left unmatched. Per the germline V gene, CDR1 is LNHDA and CDR2 is SQIVND (reference sequence). CDR3 DNA: TGTGCCAGTAAAAGATACAGGGGCAGTGACTATGGCTACACCTTC. Translation: CASKRYRGSDYGYTF.

This clone was seen more than once but under ten times. CDR3 protein: CSVEAGQVFGYTF. CDR3 sequence (DNA): TGCAGCGTTGAAGCAGGACAGGTGTTTGGCTACACCTTC. The chain couples TRBV29-1 to TRBJ1-2; the match to TRBD1 covers 7 bases. The CDR3 is 13 amino acids. V was clipped by 1 base and J by 7 bases; unmatched bases: 6. CDR1 is SQVTM, CDR2 ANQGSEA, per germline.

J is TRBJ2-5 and V is TRBV4-1; tentatively, D is TRBD2 (5 bases). This CDR3 region has 15 residues. V was trimmed by 1 base and J by 3 bases, leaving 12 bases between them. Germline V gene sequence: CDR1 MGHRA, CDR2 YSYEKL. CDR3 residues: CASSQGSDSEETQYF. DNA for the CDR3: TGCGCCAGCAGCCAAGGATCGGATAGCGAAGAGACCCAGTACTTC.

The chain has TRBV7-9 and TRBJ2-1; D is possibly TRBD2 (7 bases). Germline V lookup: CDR1 SEHNR, CDR2 FQNEAQ (reference sequence). The CDR3 totals 16 residues. Trimming took 4 bases from V and 8 from J, leaving 21 bases between them. The CDR3 DNA follows: TGTGCCAGCAGCTACCCCTTAGGGGGGGGTGAGTATGAGCAGTTCTTC. Encoded protein: CASSYPLGGGEYEQFF.

V is TRBV11-2 and J is TRBJ1-5; 10 bases match TRBD1. The J segment lost 6 bases and the V segment lost 0 bases, leaving 8 bases of the junction unmatched. There are 17 residues in the CDR3. The V gene's germline CDR1 is SGHAT and CDR2 FQNNGV. The CDR3 reads CASSLDRVTGGGQPQHF. The CDR3, as DNA: TGTGCCAGCAGCTTAGATCGGGTGACAGGGGGCGGTCAGCCCCAGCATTTT.

This chain links TRBV6-1 with TRBJ1-2; D not certain. Trimming removed 8 bases at V and 2 bases at J, with 9 bases between. CDR3 size: 12 residues. Per germline, CDR1 MNHNS and CDR2 SASEGT. CDR3 amino acids: CASGGRNYGYTF. The CDR3 nucleotides are TGTGCCAGCGGCGGCAGAAACTATGGCTACACCTTC.

The chain employs TRBV5-8 and TRBJ2-5; TRBD2 matches at 7 bases. Trimming took 6 bases from V and 3 from J; bases not matched to a gene: 11. Per germline, CDR1 SGHTS and CDR2 YDEGEE. This CDR3 is built from 15 residues. The CDR3 protein is CASTLGDYPKETQYF. CDR3 DNA sequence: TGTGCCAGCACGCTAGGGGACTACCCTAAAGAGACCCAGTACTTC. Together with reference TRBV5-8 and TRBJ2-5, the CDR3 gives the full variable domain: EAGVTQSPTHLIKTRGQQATLRCSPISGHTSVYWYQQALGLGLQFLLWYDEGEERNRGNFPPRFSGRQFPNYSSELNVNALELEDSALYLCASTLGDYPKETQYFGPGTRLLVL.

The gene calls are TRBV28 and TRBJ1-2; D perhaps matches TRBD1 (5 bases). The CDR3 runs 19 residues. Trimming removed 5 bases at V and 5 bases at J, with 30 bases between. Germline CDR1 MDHEN, CDR2 SYDVKM. This chain's CDR3 is CASSPRLLAPSGGFYGYTF. CDR3 nucleotide sequence: TGTGCCAGCAGTCCCCGTCTACTTGCACCATCGGGGGGGTTTTATGGCTACACCTTC.

The J gene is TRBJ2-7, the V gene TRBV6-6, with 7 bases lining up with TRBD1. Losses at the gene ends were 2 bases for V and 2 bases for J; bases not matched to a gene: 9. Germline V gene lookup returns CDR1 MNHNY and CDR2 SVGAGI (reference sequence). The CDR3 covers 16 residues. CDR3 DNA sequence: TGTGCCAGCAGTTACGCAGGGACAGAGGAGGCCTACGAGCAGTACTTC. Protein: CASSYAGTEEAYEQYF.

V gene TRBV6-1 combines with J gene TRBJ2-5, with D perhaps matching TRBD2 (5 bases). CDR3 length equals 12 residues. In germline, CDR1 is MNHNS, CDR2 SASEGT. V was clipped by 10 bases and J by 0 bases, with 9 bases between them. For the CDR3, the DNA is TGTGCCACCTCCGGGGACCAAGAGACCCAGTACTTC. Protein product: CATSGDQETQYF.

This clone was seen only a few times. V is TRBV7-6 and J is TRBJ1-2; D might be TRBD1 (5 bases). The CDR3 contains 18 residues. Germline values: CDR1 SGHVS, CDR2 FNYEAQ. With 7 bases removed from V and 6 bases from J, the gap between germline ends came to 30 bases. In nucleotides, the CDR3 is TGTGCCAGCACCCCGGGGCAGCTGCGGGGGTCAGCAGAGGATGGCTACACCTTC. It codes for CASTPGQLRGSAEDGYTF.

The count of this clone is one. This chain uses TRBV6-5 with TRBJ2-3; D might be TRBD1 (6 bases). CDR1 is MNHEY, CDR2 SVGAGI, per germline. Trimming stripped 8 bases from V and 7 bases from J, with 22 bases between. The CDR3 length is 15 residues. CDR3 amino acids: CASGRTYREYYTQYF. In DNA form, the CDR3 reads TGTGCCAGCGGAAGAACATACAGGGAATATTATACGCAGTATTTT.